Listed below are T cell receptor beta chains from one sample, sequenced in a study of brain T cells in children with intractable seizures. Produced via immunoSEQ multiplex PCR; TCRdb's table is partial and in-frame only. The sample includes under 400,000 clones, approximately 93% of them seen just once. Sequences were derived from peripheral blood, sampled less than 6 months after surgery. These receptors were taken from a boy less than two years old with tuberous sclerosis and intractable seizures. The CDR3 runs from the conserved cysteine through the conserved F or W. A D gene is named only where the DNA matches it firmly. Clone size is stated in some rows and not others, as once, few, many or a class when expanded.

v_call,j_call,d_call,clone_size,cdr3_nt,cdr3_aa
TRBV5-5,TRBJ1-1,NA,NA,TGTGCCAGCAGCCGACGGGATATAGTGAACACTGAAGCTTTCTTT,CASSRRDIVNTEAFF
TRBV7-3,TRBJ2-1,NA,NA,TGTGCCAGCAGCCCCCCAGGCCCCAATGAGCAGTTCTTC,CASSPPGPNEQFF
TRBV28,TRBJ1-2,NA,NA,TGTGCCAGCAGTTTAAGTGGGGGATATGGGGCATATGGCTACACCTTC,CASSLSGGYGAYGYTF
TRBV3-1/TRBV3-2,TRBJ2-3,NA,NA,TGTGCCAGCAGCCGGGACTCCCGTACAGATACGCAGTATTTT,CASSRDSRTDTQYF
TRBV7-6,TRBJ2-1,TRBD2,NA,TGTGCCAGCAGCTTAGGAATGGGACTAGCGGGAGACAATGAGCAGTTCTTC,CASSLGMGLAGDNEQFF
TRBV7-2,TRBJ1-2,TRBD1,NA,TGTGCCAGCAGCCATACAGGGGCCAGCAGCTATGGCTACACCTTC,CASSHTGASSYGYTF
TRBV2,TRBJ2-2,NA,NA,TGTGCCAGCAGAGCTAGCTATACCGGGGAGCTGTTTTTT,CASRASYTGELFF
TRBV19,TRBJ2-1,TRBD2,NA,TGTGCCAGTACGACTAGCGGGTATCAGTCCTACAATGAGCAGTTCTTC,CASTTSGYQSYNEQFF
TRBV7-8,TRBJ1-5,TRBD1,NA,TGTGCCAGCAGCTTAGCCCGGGACAGGGGGAGCAATCAGCCCCAGCATTTT,CASSLARDRGSNQPQHF
TRBV13,TRBJ1-2,NA,NA,TGTGCCAGCAGCTCGAGACCAGCACCTATCTATGGCTACACCTTC,CASSSRPAPIYGYTF
TRBV2,TRBJ2-7,NA,few,TGTGCCAGCAACTCACAGGGGAGGGTCTACGAGCAGTACTTC,CASNSQGRVYEQYF
TRBV30,TRBJ1-2,NA,once,TGTGCCTGGGTTTCTGGCAGGGGCTATGGCTACACCTTC,CAWVSGRGYGYTF
TRBV2,TRBJ1-2,TRBD1,NA,TGTGCCAGCAGTTTTTCCGGGACAGGGGTCCCAACTAACTATGGCTACACCTTC,CASSFSGTGVPTNYGYTF
TRBV6-6,TRBJ1-6,NA,NA,TGTGCCAGCAGTTTGGGGTCCCCTTATAATTCACCCCTCCACTTT,CASSLGSPYNSPLHF
TRBV3-1/TRBV3-2,TRBJ2-7,TRBD2,NA,TGTGCCAGTGGACTAGCGGGACCCCACGAGCAGTACTTC,CASGLAGPHEQYF
TRBV15,TRBJ2-7,TRBD2,NA,TGTGCCACCAGCACCGGGACTAGCGGGAGGAGCTCCTACGAGCAGTACTTC,CATSTGTSGRSSYEQYF
TRBV14,TRBJ2-7,TRBD2,NA,TGTGCCAGCAGAACCAGGACTAGCGGGGGCCTCTCCTACGAGCAGTACTTC,CASRTRTSGGLSYEQYF
TRBV6-5,TRBJ2-7,NA,NA,TGTGCCAGCAGTATGGAGGGGGGGGCCTACGAGCAGTACTTC,CASSMEGGAYEQYF
TRBV2,TRBJ2-5,NA,NA,TGTGCCAGCAGGGGGATAGGGGAGACCCAGTACTTC,CASRGIGETQYF
TRBV7-9,TRBJ1-1,NA,NA,TGTGCCAGCACCAAAGAAGGCATGAACACTGAAGCTTTCTTT,CASTKEGMNTEAFF
TRBV25-1,TRBJ1-6,NA,NA,TGTGCCAGCAGTGAATCGGGGTCACCCCTCCACTTT,CASSESGSPLHF
TRBV11-3,TRBJ2-3,NA,NA,TGTGCCAGCAGCGCTGGCGAGCCCACAGATACGCAGTATTTT,CASSAGEPTDTQYF
TRBV15,TRBJ2-7,TRBD1,NA,TGTGCCACCAGCAGCCGGAAGGACAGGCCCTACGAGCAGTACTTC,CATSSRKDRPYEQYF
TRBV18,TRBJ2-4,NA,NA,TGTGCCAGCTCACCATCGGGCCCCATGGCCAAAAACATTCAGTACTTC,CASSPSGPMAKNIQYF
TRBV3-1/TRBV3-2,TRBJ2-7,TRBD2,NA,TGTGCCAGCAGCCAAAAGGGACTAGCGGTCGAGCAGTACTTC,CASSQKGLAVEQYF
TRBV19,TRBJ2-7,NA,NA,TGTGCCAGTAGTCCCACAGGGACCCCCGTGGACGAGCAGTACTTC,CASSPTGTPVDEQYF
TRBV2,TRBJ2-5,NA,NA,TGTGCCAGCAGTTACCTACGCGGGCAAGAGACCCAGTACTTC,CASSYLRGQETQYF
TRBV29-1,TRBJ2-7,TRBD1,NA,TGCAGCGTTGACCAGGGGGAAGGCTACGAGCAGTACTTC,CSVDQGEGYEQYF
TRBV11-2,TRBJ2-7,TRBD1,NA,TGTGCCAGCAGTTATAGGACAGGGGCCGGCGAGCAGTACTTC,CASSYRTGAGEQYF
TRBV5-1,TRBJ2-3,TRBD2,NA,TGCGCCAGCAGCCCGGTCGGGGCGGGAGCGAGCACAGATACGCAGTATTTT,CASSPVGAGASTDTQYF
TRBV5-3,TRBJ1-5,NA,NA,TGTGCCAGAAGCTTCAGGGATAGCAATCAGCCCCAGCATTTT,CARSFRDSNQPQHF
TRBV5-4,TRBJ1-1,NA,NA,TGTGCCAGCAGCTTGGGTGGGGGGTTGAGGGCTTTCTTT,CASSLGGGLRAFF
TRBV30,TRBJ1-3,NA,NA,TGTGCCTGGGACCAAGATGCGGACTCTGGAAACACCATATATTTT,CAWDQDADSGNTIYF
TRBV18,TRBJ2-1,TRBD2,NA,TGTGCCAGCTCACCGCTAGCGGGACTCTCCTACAATGAGCAGTTCTTC,CASSPLAGLSYNEQFF
TRBV6-5,TRBJ1-5,TRBD1,NA,TGTGCCAGCAGCCCAGGGGGCTTGGGTCAGCCCCAGCATTTT,CASSPGGLGQPQHF
TRBV4-1,TRBJ2-1,NA,NA,TGCGCCAGCAGCCAAGATGAGGGGCGGGCGTACAATGAGCAGTTCTTC,CASSQDEGRAYNEQFF
TRBV6-2/TRBV6-3,TRBJ1-2,NA,NA,TGTGCCAGCAGTTACGGGGGAGTCTATGGCTACACCTTC,CASSYGGVYGYTF
TRBV7-2,TRBJ2-3,NA,NA,TGTGCCAGCAGCTTAGCTGTCAGGTCTAGCACAGATACGCAGTATTTT,CASSLAVRSSTDTQYF
TRBV19,TRBJ1-1,TRBD1,few,TGTGCCAGTAGTATAGGGGACAGGGAAGCTTTCTTT,CASSIGDREAFF
TRBV25-1,TRBJ2-2,TRBD1,once,TGTGCCTCAGAACAGGGGTGGGCCGGGGAGCTGTTTTTT,CASEQGWAGELFF
TRBV30,TRBJ2-1,TRBD1,NA,TGTGCCTGGACCGCGACAGGGAAGAGTGACGAGCAGTTCTTC,CAWTATGKSDEQFF
TRBV4-1,TRBJ1-4,NA,NA,TGCGCCAGCAGCCAATCCCGGCGATCTGAGGAAAAACTGTTTTTT,CASSQSRRSEEKLFF